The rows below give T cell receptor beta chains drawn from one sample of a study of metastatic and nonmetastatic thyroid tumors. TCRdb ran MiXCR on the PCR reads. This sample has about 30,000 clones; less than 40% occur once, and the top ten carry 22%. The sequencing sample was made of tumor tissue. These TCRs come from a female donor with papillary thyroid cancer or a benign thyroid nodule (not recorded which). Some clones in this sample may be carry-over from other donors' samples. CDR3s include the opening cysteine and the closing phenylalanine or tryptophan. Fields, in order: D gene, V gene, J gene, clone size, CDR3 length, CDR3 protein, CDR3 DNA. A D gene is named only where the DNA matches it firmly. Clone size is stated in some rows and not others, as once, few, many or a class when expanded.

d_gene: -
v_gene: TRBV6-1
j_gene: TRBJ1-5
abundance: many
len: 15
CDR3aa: CASSEGGTVNQPQHF
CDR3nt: TGTGCCAGCAGTGAAGGTGGAACAGTCAATCAGCCCCAGCATTTT

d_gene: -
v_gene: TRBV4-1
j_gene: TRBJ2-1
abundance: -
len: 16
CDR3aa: CASSQGSQGGVDEQFF
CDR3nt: TGCGCCAGCAGCCAAGGATCCCAGGGCGGGGTGGATGAGCAGTTCTTC

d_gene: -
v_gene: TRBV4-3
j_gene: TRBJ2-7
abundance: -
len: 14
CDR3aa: CASSQAGFSYEQYF
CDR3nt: TGCGCCAGCAGCCAAGCGGGTTTTTCCTACGAGCAGTACTTC

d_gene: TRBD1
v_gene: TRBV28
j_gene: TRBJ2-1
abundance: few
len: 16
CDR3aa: CASSLVGTGFNNEQFF
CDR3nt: TGTGCCAGCAGTTTAGTGGGGACAGGGTTTAACAATGAGCAGTTCTTC

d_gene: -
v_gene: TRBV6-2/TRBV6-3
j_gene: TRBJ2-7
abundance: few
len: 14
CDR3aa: CASSYREPSYEQYF
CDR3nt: TGTGCCAGCAGTTACCGGGAACCGTCCTACGAGCAGTACTTC

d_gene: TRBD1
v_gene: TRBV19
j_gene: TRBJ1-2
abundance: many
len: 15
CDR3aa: CASSPYPDRGAGYTF
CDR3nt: TGTGCCAGTAGTCCCTACCCGGACAGGGGAGCTGGCTACACCTTC

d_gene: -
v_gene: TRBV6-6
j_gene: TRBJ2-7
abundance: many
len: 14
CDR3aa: CASSYGPRTYEQYF
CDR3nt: TGTGCCAGCAGTTACGGGCCCCGGACCTACGAGCAGTACTTC

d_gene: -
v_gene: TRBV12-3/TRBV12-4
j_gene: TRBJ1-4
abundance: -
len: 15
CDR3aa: CASSPQQGLNEKLFF
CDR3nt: TGTGCCAGCAGTCCTCAGCAGGGTCTTAATGAAAAACTGTTTTTT

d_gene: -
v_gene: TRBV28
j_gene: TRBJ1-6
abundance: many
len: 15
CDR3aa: CASSLYLSYNSPLHF
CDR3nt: TGTGCCAGCAGTTTGTATCTCTCCTATAATTCACCCCTCCACTTT

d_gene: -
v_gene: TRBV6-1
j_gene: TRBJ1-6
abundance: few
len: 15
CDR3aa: CASSPEDRYNSPLHF
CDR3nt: TGTGCCAGCAGTCCCGAGGACAGATATAATTCACCCCTCCACTTT

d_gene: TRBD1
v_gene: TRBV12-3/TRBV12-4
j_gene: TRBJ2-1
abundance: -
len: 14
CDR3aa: CASSDRGPYNEQFF
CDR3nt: TGTGCCAGCAGTGACAGGGGGCCCTACAATGAGCAGTTCTTC

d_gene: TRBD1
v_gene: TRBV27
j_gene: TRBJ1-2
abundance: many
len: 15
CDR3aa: CASSLDRGRLLGYTF
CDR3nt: TGTGCCAGCAGTTTAGACAGGGGGCGCCTACTTGGCTACACCTTC

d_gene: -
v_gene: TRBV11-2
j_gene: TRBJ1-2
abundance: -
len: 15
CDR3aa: CASSSYDPGNYGYTF
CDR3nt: TGTGCCAGCAGCTCCTATGACCCAGGCAACTATGGCTACACCTTC

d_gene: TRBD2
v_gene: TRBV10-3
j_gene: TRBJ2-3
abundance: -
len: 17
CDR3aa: CVITRMGTSGGTDTQYF
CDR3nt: TGTGTCATCACCCGGATGGGGACTAGCGGGGGCACAGATACGCAGTATTTT

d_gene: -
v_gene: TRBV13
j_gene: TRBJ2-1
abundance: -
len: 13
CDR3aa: CTSTVGGTNEQFF
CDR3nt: TGTACCAGCACCGTAGGGGGTACCAATGAGCAGTTCTTC

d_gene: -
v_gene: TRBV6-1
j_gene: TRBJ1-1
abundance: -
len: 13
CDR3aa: CASNPGDSTEAFF
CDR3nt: TGTGCCAGCAACCCCGGGGATAGCACTGAAGCTTTCTTT

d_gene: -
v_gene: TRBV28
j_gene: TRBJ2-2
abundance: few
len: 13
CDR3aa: CASSYVNTGELFF
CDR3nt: TGTGCCAGCAGTTATGTGAACACCGGGGAGCTGTTTTTT

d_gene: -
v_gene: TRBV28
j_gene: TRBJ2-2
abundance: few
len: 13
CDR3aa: CASSFIRTGDLFF
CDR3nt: TGTGCCAGCAGTTTTATTCGGACCGGGGATCTGTTTTTT

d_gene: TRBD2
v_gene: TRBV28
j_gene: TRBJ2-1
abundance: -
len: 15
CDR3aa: CASSSWTSGSSEQFF
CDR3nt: TGTGCCAGCAGTTCCTGGACTAGCGGGAGTTCTGAGCAGTTCTTC

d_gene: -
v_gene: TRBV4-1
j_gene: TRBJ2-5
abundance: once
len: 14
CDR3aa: CASSQTSSGETQYF
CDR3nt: TGCGCCAGCAGCCAAACGAGCTCTGGAGAGACCCAGTACTTC

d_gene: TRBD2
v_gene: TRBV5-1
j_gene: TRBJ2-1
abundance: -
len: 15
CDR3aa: CASSRGTSGMYEQFF
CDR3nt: TGCGCCAGCAGCCGCGGGACTAGCGGGATGTATGAGCAGTTCTTC

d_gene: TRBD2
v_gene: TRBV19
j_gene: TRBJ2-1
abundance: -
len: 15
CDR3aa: CASSIGASGGNEQFF
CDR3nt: TGTGCCAGTAGTATAGGTGCTAGCGGGGGTAATGAGCAGTTCTTC

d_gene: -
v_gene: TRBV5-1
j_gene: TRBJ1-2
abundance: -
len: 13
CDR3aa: CASSDSDFYGYTF
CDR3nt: TGCGCCAGCAGCGACAGCGACTTCTATGGCTACACCTTC

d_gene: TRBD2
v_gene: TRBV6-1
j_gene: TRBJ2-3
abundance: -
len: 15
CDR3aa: CASSILAGGTDTQYF
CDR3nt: TGTGCCAGCAGCATACTAGCGGGGGGCACAGATACGCAGTATTTT

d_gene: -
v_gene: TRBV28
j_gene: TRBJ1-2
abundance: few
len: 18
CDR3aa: CASSTDRTGPFNLYGYTF
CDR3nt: TGTGCCAGCAGCACCGACAGGACGGGACCTTTTAATCTCTATGGCTACACCTTC

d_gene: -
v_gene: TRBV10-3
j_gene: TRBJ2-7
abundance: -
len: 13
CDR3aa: CAISGGQPYEQYF
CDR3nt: TGTGCCATCAGTGGGGGTCAACCCTACGAGCAGTACTTC

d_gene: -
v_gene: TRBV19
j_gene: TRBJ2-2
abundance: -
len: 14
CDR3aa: CASSMKVYTGELFF
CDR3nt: TGTGCCAGTAGTATGAAGGTGTACACCGGGGAGCTGTTTTTT

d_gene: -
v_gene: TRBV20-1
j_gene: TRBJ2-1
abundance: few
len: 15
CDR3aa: CSAAGTPHSPNEQFF
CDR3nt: TGCAGTGCCGCCGGGACCCCCCACTCCCCCAATGAGCAGTTCTTC

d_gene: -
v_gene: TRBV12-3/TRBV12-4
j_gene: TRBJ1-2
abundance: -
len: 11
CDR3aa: CASSLPKGYTF
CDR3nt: TGTGCCAGCAGTTTACCCAAGGGCTACACCTTC

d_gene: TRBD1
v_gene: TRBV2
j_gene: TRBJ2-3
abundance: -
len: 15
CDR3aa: CASSDPDRGTDTQYF
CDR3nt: TGTGCCAGCAGTGATCCCGACAGGGGCACAGATACGCAGTATTTT

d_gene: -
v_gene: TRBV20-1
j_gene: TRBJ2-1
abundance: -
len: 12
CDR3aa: CSAVKGGGEQFF
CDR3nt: TGCAGTGCGGTGAAGGGTGGTGGTGAGCAGTTCTTC

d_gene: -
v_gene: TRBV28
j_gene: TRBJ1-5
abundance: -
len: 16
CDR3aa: CASSLFVSQRGQPQHF
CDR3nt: TGTGCCAGCAGTCTTTTTGTCTCGCAGAGAGGGCAGCCCCAGCATTTT

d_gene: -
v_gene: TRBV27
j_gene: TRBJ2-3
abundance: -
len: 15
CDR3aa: CASSLWPAGKDTQYF
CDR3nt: TGTGCCAGCAGTTTATGGCCCGCGGGGAAAGATACGCAGTATTTT

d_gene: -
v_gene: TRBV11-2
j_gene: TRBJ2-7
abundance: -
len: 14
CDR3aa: CASSSRRGSYEQYF
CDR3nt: TGTGCCAGCAGCTCGCGGCGCGGTTCCTACGAGCAGTACTTC

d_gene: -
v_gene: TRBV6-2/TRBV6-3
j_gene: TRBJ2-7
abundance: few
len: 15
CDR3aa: CASSYSSTGVGEQYF
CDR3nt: TGTGCCAGCAGTTACTCATCAACCGGGGTCGGCGAGCAGTACTTC

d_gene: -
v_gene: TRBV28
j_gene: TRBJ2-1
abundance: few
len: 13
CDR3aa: CATSAAVYNEQFF
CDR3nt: TGTGCCACTTCGGCGGCGGTGTACAATGAGCAGTTCTTC

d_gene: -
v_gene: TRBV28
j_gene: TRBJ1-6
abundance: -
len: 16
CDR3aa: CASSIGSDSYNSPLHF
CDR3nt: TGTGCCAGCAGTATAGGGTCCGACTCCTATAATTCACCCCTCCACTTT

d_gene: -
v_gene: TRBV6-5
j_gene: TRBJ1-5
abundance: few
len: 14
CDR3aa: CASSYGGNNQPQHF
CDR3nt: TGTGCCAGCAGTTACGGGGGCAACAATCAGCCCCAGCATTTT

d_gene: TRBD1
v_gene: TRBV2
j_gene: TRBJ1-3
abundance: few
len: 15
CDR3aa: CASRVQGENGNTIYF
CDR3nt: TGTGCCAGCAGAGTACAGGGGGAGAATGGAAACACCATATATTTT

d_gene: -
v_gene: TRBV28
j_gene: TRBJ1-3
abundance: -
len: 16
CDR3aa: CASSSPTAYSGNTIYF
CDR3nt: TGTGCCAGCAGTTCCCCCACGGCCTACTCTGGAAACACCATATATTTT

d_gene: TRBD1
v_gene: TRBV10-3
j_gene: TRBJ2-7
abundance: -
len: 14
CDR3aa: CATNPGQRAYEQYF
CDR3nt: TGTGCCACCAACCCGGGACAGAGAGCCTACGAGCAGTACTTC

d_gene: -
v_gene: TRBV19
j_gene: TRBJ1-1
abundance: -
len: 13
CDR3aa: CASSQGLNTEAFF
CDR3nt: TGTGCCAGTAGTCAGGGGTTGAACACTGAAGCTTTCTTT

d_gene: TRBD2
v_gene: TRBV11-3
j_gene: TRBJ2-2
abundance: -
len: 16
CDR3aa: CASRLTGTTGTGELFF
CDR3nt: TGTGCCAGCAGACTAACCGGGACTACTGGAACCGGGGAGCTGTTTTTT

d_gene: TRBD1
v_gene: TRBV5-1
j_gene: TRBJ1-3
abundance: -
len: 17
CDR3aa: CASSWGTGGISGNTIYF
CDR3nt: TGCGCCAGCAGCTGGGGGACAGGGGGAATCTCTGGAAACACCATATATTTT

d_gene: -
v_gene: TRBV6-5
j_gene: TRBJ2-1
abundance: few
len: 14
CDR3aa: CASSYSLRGNEQFF
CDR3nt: TGTGCCAGCAGTTACTCCTTGCGGGGTAATGAGCAGTTCTTC

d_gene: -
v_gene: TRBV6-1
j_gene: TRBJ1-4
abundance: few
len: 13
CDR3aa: CASMETTNEKLFF
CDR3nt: TGTGCCAGCATGGAGACAACTAATGAAAAACTGTTTTTT

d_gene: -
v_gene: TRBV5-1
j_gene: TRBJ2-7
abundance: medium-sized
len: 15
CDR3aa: CASSLDIQGTVEQYF
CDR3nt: TGCGCCAGCAGCCTAGACATACAGGGAACCGTCGAGCAGTACTTC

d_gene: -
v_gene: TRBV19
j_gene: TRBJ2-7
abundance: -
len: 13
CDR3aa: CATTSGRTGEQYF
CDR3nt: TGTGCCACCACCTCCGGGAGAACGGGAGAGCAGTACTTC

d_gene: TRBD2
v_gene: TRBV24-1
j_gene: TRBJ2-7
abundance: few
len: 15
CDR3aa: CAPREIAGGPYEQYF
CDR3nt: TGTGCCCCGAGGGAAATAGCGGGAGGGCCCTACGAGCAGTACTTC

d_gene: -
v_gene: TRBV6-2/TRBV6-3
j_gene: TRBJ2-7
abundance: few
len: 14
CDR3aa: CASTWTTSAYEQYF
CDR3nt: TGTGCCAGCACCTGGACTACCTCCGCCTACGAGCAGTACTTC

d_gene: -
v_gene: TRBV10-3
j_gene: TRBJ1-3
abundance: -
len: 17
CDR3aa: CAISESNRPSSGNTIYF
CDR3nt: TGTGCCATCAGTGAGTCGAACAGGCCCAGCTCTGGAAACACCATATATTTT

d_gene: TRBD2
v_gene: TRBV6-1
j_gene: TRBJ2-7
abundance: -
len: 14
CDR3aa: CASAGAGGAYEQYF
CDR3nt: TGTGCCAGCGCGGGGGCGGGGGGCGCCTACGAGCAGTACTTC

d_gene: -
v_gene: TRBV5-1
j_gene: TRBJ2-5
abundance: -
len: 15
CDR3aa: CASSLIGQSQETQYF
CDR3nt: TGCGCCAGCAGCTTGATTGGACAGAGCCAAGAGACCCAGTACTTC

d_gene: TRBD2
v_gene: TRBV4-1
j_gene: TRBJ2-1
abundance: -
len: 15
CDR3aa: CASSHPGLGSNEQFF
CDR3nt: TGCGCCAGCAGCCACCCGGGACTAGGCTCCAATGAGCAGTTCTTC

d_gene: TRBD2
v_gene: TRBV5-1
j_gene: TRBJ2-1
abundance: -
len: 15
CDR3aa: CASSPLAGGFLEQFF
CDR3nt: TGCGCCAGCAGCCCACTAGCGGGAGGTTTTCTTGAGCAGTTCTTC